This T cell receptor (beta chain) was sequenced in a study of memory CD4+ T cells and cytomegalovirus serostatus. Study overall: Of the healthy Belgian adults, nine or ten were CMV seropositive and 20 to 30 seronegative.

The assay was immunoSEQ multiplex PCR, and TCRdb's table has in-frame clones only and misses some. The sample contains some 56,000 clones, roughly 82% of which appear only once. Study conclusions and caveats: The CMV-associated TCR signature appears largely within the CD4+ memory repertoire. Each of approximately 63 CMV-associated TCRbeta sequences occurred in one to five individuals.

Single viable CD3+CD4+CD8-CD45RO+ cells were sorted as the memory CD4+ T cells. This clone came up once. The antigen remains unidentified. Trimming cost V 5 bases and J 6 bases; bases outside gene matches: 6. The CDR3 sequence is 13 residues long. Looked up from germline, CDR1 is SGHAT and CDR2 is FQNNGV. This chain joins TRBV11-2 and TRBJ2-7; 8 nucleotides agree with TRBD1. The source material was memory CD4+ T cells from blood. This TCR was sampled from an adult in good health and CMV-seronegative. The CDR3 reads CASSPQGAGEQYF. In nucleotides, the CDR3 is TGTGCCAGCAGCCCCCAGGGGGCGGGCGAGCAGTACTTC.